The 32 T cell receptor beta chains in this list originate from one sample, sequenced in a study of cytomegalovirus exposure and HLA in healthy donors. Primers for the PCR totalled 60 Vbeta and 13 Jbeta. The assay was immunoSEQ multiplex PCR, and TCRdb's table has in-frame clones only and misses some. The sample lists 140,000 or so clones; 88% were seen once. The specimen was PBMCs. The receptor source for this set is a woman aged 40 to 55 in good health and CMV-seronegative.

The count of this clone is one. This chain connects TRBV6-5 to TRBJ2-3, with 8 bases matching TRBD2. This CDR3 contains 14 residues. The V gene end was trimmed by 6 bases and the J gene end by 4 bases; junction bases not matched to a gene: 6. The germline gives CDR1 MNHEY, CDR2 SVGAGI. For the CDR3, the DNA is TGTGCCAGCAGGGTACTAGCGGAGGCAGATACGCAGTATTTT. Translated, it gives CASRVLAEADTQYF.

The table lists this clone with a count of one. The V call is TRBV15, the J call TRBJ2-3, with 8 bases lining up with TRBD1. Germline-derived CDR1 and CDR2 are LNHNV and YYDKDF (reference sequence). Trimming took 5 bases from V and 3 from J; bases not matched to a gene: 4. This CDR3 comprises 14 residues. CDR3 region: CATSADRATDTQYF. DNA for the CDR3: TGTGCCACCAGCGCGGACAGGGCAACAGATACGCAGTATTTT. The full variable domain, with the rest looked up from reference TRBV15 and TRBJ2-3, is DAMVIQNPRYQVTQFGKPVTLSCSQTLNHNVMYWYQQKSSQAPKLLFHYYDKDFNNEADTPDNFQSRRPNTSFCFLDIRSPGLGDTAMYLCATSADRATDTQYFGPGTRLTVL.

J is TRBJ1-2 and V is TRBV10-3, with D tentatively TRBD1 (5 bases). Per the germline V gene, CDR1 is ENHRY and CDR2 is SYGVKD. CDR3 length: 15 residues. Deletions cut 0 bases from V and 3 bases from J, with 11 bases between. The CDR3 reads CAISESGQGDYGYTF. The DNA for the CDR3 is TGTGCCATCAGTGAGTCTGGGCAGGGCGACTATGGCTACACCTTC.

The chain combines TRBV15 with TRBJ1-1; tentative D call: TRBD1 (6 bases). The CDR3 length is 16 residues. Trimming took off 1 base at V and 0 bases at J, with 12 bases between the two ends. Germline values: CDR1 LNHNV, CDR2 YYDKDF (reference sequence). This CDR3 is CATSRAWEGVNTEAFF. Here the CDR3 DNA reads TGTGCCACCAGCAGAGCGTGGGAGGGGGTGAACACTGAAGCTTTCTTT.

This rearrangement joins TRBV5-4 to TRBJ2-3; 12 bases are shared with TRBD2. Trimming cost V 1 base and J 5 bases; bases outside gene matches: 8. The CDR3 is made up of 17 amino acids. CDR1 SGHNT and CDR2 YYREEE come from the germline V gene (reference sequence). The CDR3 nucleotides are TGTGCCAGCAGCTTGAGGTTGCTAGCGGGAGGGGAAGATACGCAGTATTTT. Protein product: CASSLRLLAGGEDTQYF.

The V call is TRBV7-9, the J call TRBJ2-5; D possibly corresponds to TRBD2 (5 bases). The germline gives CDR1 SEHNR, CDR2 FQNEAQ (reference sequence). This CDR3 comprises 14 residues. V lost 3 bases to trimming and J lost 4 bases, with 12 bases between them. DNA of the CDR3: TGTGCCAGCAGCTTCACGGGAATTGGAGAGACCCAGTACTTC. This gives the protein CASSFTGIGETQYF.

The chain employs TRBV7-9 and TRBJ2-3, with D tentatively TRBD2 (6 bases). Germline V gene lookup returns CDR1 SEHNR and CDR2 FQNEAQ (reference sequence). Trimming left V 1 base short and J 3 bases short, with 14 bases between. The CDR3 length is 16 residues. The CDR3 bases are TGTGCCAGCAGCTTAGGCATCAGCGGACTAACAGATACGCAGTATTTT. Translated: CASSLGISGLTDTQYF.

V is TRBV5-1 and J is TRBJ1-1; 9 nucleotides align to TRBD1. Trimming removed 0 bases from V and 1 base from J; junction bases left unmatched: 1. The CDR3 is made up of 15 amino acids. Germline V gene sequence: CDR1 SGHRS, CDR2 YFSETQ. The CDR3 DNA reads TGCGCCAGCAGCTTGGGGGACAGGGCGAACACTGAAGCTTTCTTT. Encoded protein: CASSLGDRANTEAFF.

This clone was observed once. This chain links TRBV4-1 with TRBJ1-4; D may be TRBD1 (5 bases). The CDR3 is 17 amino acids. Trimming removed 4 bases at V and 1 base at J, with 16 bases between. The V gene's germline CDR1 is MGHRA and CDR2 YSYEKL. The CDR3 loop reads CASSPLVGRETNEKLFF. DNA for the CDR3: TGCGCCAGCAGCCCTTTGGTGGGGCGAGAAACTAATGAAAAACTGTTTTTT.

V gene TRBV2 combines with J gene TRBJ2-6; TRBD1 is a possible D gene (5 bases). V was cut by 4 bases and J by 5 bases, with 12 bases left in between. Germline-derived CDR1 and CDR2 are SNHLY and FYNNEI. This CDR3 comprises 15 residues. CDR3 coding DNA: TGTGCCAGCAGTGCCGACAGCTTCTGGGCCAACGTCCTGACTTTC. This sequence encodes CASSADSFWANVLTF.

The chain joins TRBV10-2 to TRBJ2-3, with 10 bases that match TRBD1. Germline V gene sequence: CDR1 WSHSY, CDR2 SAAADI. The CDR3 sequence is 15 residues long. V trimming: 7 bases; J trimming: 2 bases; junction bases outside the gene matches: 6. The CDR3 is CASKRGQGLTDTQYF. The CDR3 DNA follows: TGCGCCAGCAAAAGGGGACAGGGGCTCACAGATACGCAGTATTTT.

This clone has a handful of counts. V gene TRBV30 combines with J gene TRBJ2-3; D is unclear. Looked up from germline, CDR1 is GTSNPN and CDR2 is SVGIG (reference sequence). The length of the CDR3 is 14 residues. Trimming left V 8 bases short and J 0 bases short, with 15 bases between. The CDR3 loop reads CAGRLRLSTDTQYF. The CDR3 nucleotides are TGTGCCGGGCGCCTGCGCCTGAGCACAGATACGCAGTATTTT.

This rearrangement joins TRBV7-2 to TRBJ2-7, with D possibly matching TRBD1 (6 bases). Per germline, CDR1 SGHTA and CDR2 FQGNSA. The CDR3 has 13 amino acids. V was pared by 7 bases and J by 5 bases, with 15 bases between. Here the CDR3 reads CASILNRAHEQYF. The CDR3, as DNA: TGTGCCAGCATCCTAAACAGGGCCCACGAGCAGTACTTC.

The chain joins TRBV11-3 to TRBJ2-5; TRBD1 agrees at 9 bases. The V and J ends lost 5 bases and 6 bases, in that order; junction bases with no gene match: 10. The CDR3 is made up of 15 amino acids. Germline V gene lookup returns CDR1 SGHNT and CDR2 YENEEA. The CDR3 spells CASSPTGGQGKTQYF. The CDR3 DNA sequence: TGTGCCAGCAGCCCTACAGGGGGCCAGGGAAAGACCCAGTACTTC.

The chain is built from TRBV5-1 and TRBJ2-1; TRBD2 might be the D (5 bases). The CDR3 spans 15 residues. From germline, CDR1 is SGHRS and CDR2 YFSETQ. The V and J ends lost 0 bases and 1 base respectively, with 8 bases between them. CDR3: CASSLVATSYNEQFF. CDR3 nucleotides: TGCGCCAGCAGCTTGGTAGCGACGTCCTACAATGAGCAGTTCTTC.

This chain joins TRBV5-1 and TRBJ2-5, with 9 bases lining up with TRBD1. CDR3 length: 15 amino acids. Germline V lookup: CDR1 SGHRS, CDR2 YFSETQ. J was trimmed by 4 bases and V by 0 bases; bases with no gene match: 4. In DNA, the CDR3 is TGCGCCAGCAGCTTGGCTGGACAGGGGATAGAGACCCAGTACTTC. Encoded protein: CASSLAGQGIETQYF.

The genes are TRBV5-4 and TRBJ2-6; D unresolved. CDR1 SGHNT and CDR2 YYREEE come from the germline V gene (reference sequence). Between the trimmed V and J ends, which lost 4 bases and 4 bases, there was a span of 12 bases. The CDR3 totals 15 residues. CDR3 bases: TGTGCCAGCAGCGTTAAACAGACAGGGGCCAACGTCCTGACTTTC. Encoded protein: CASSVKQTGANVLTF.

V gene TRBV4-2 combines with J gene TRBJ2-7; 8 bases are shared with TRBD2. This CDR3 is built from 18 residues. The germline V gene has CDR1 LGHNA and CDR2 YNFKEQ. Losses at the gene ends were 0 bases for V and 0 bases for J; bases not matched to a gene: 10. CDR3 sequence reads: CASSQDPSPSGRSYEQYF. CDR3 nucleotides: TGTGCCAGCAGCCAAGATCCCTCCCCTAGCGGGCGCTCCTACGAGCAGTACTTC.

The gene calls are TRBV9 and TRBJ2-2, with D maybe TRBD2 (6 bases). Per germline, CDR1 SGDLS and CDR2 YYNGEE. The V gene lost 4 bases and the J gene lost 5 bases, with 18 bases spanning the gap. This CDR3 comprises 16 residues. The CDR3, as DNA: TGTGCCAGCAGCCCGCCGGATGGGGGACTGACCGGGGAGCTGTTTTTT. This encodes CASSPPDGGLTGELFF.

This clone was observed a single time. The chain combines TRBV7-9 with TRBJ2-5, with D possibly being TRBD1 (5 bases). The CDR3 is 15 amino acids. Germline loops: CDR1 SEHNR, CDR2 FQNEAQ (reference sequence). The germline V and J ends were trimmed by 1 base and 11 bases, with 20 bases remaining between them. The CDR3 region has the DNA TGTGCCAGCAGCTTAGTTAAAGACATTCCGACAGAGCAGTACTTC. It yields the protein CASSLVKDIPTEQYF.

This chain links TRBV5-1 with TRBJ2-5; D is unresolved. V dropped 1 base and J dropped 5 bases, with 9 bases sitting between them. The CDR3 runs 13 residues. In germline, CDR1 is SGHRS, CDR2 YFSETQ. The CDR3 is CASSLNGWETQYF. CDR3 nucleotide sequence: TGCGCCAGCAGCTTGAACGGTTGGGAGACCCAGTACTTC.

This rearrangement joins TRBV5-1 to TRBJ2-3; 9 nucleotides line up with TRBD2. The CDR3 covers 16 residues. CDR1 is SGHRS, CDR2 YFSETQ, per germline. The V segment lost 2 bases and the J segment 1 base; nucleotides outside the gene matches: 5. CDR3 sequence: CASSFGAGGRTDTQYF. The CDR3 coding sequence is TGCGCCAGCAGCTTCGGGGCGGGAGGGCGCACAGATACGCAGTATTTT.

This clone came up a few times. Written as DNA, the CDR3 is TGTGCCAGCAGGGAGGACTATGGCTACACCTTC. Translating gives CASREDYGYTF. This chain joins TRBV28 and TRBJ1-2; D is uncertain. The germline V gene has CDR1 MDHEN and CDR2 SYDVKM. The length of the CDR3 is 11 residues. The ends were cut back, 6 bases at V and 3 bases at J, with 5 bases in the middle.

The chain carries TRBV10-3 and TRBJ2-3, with 12 positions matching TRBD2. With 2 bases clipped from V and 6 bases from J, the junction kept 6 bases outside the gene matches. Germline CDR1 and CDR2: ENHRY and SYGVKD. This CDR3 spans 16 amino acids. The CDR3 nucleotides are TGTGCCATCAGTGAGGCGAGACTAGCGGGAGAGGATACGCAGTATTTT. Protein product: CAISEARLAGEDTQYF.

The chain employs TRBV6-5 and TRBJ2-7; tentatively, D is TRBD2 (5 bases). Germline loops: CDR1 MNHEY, CDR2 SVGAGI. This CDR3 region has 12 residues. V was shortened by 5 bases and J by 3 bases, with 8 bases between the two germline ends. CDR3 sequence reads: CASSTSGYEQYF. The CDR3 coding sequence is TGTGCCAGCAGTACGAGCGGCTACGAGCAGTACTTC.

The rearrangement uses TRBV10-3 and TRBJ2-1; TRBD2 agrees at 12 bases. V dropped 4 bases and J dropped 8; count of bases not matched to a gene: 18. Germline V gene data show CDR1 as ENHRY and CDR2 as SYGVKD. The CDR3 totals 19 residues. The CDR3 reads CAISGRVGTSGFGWDEQFF. The CDR3 DNA reads as TGTGCCATCAGTGGAAGAGTCGGGACTAGCGGGTTTGGATGGGATGAGCAGTTCTTC.

This chain connects TRBV28 to TRBJ2-1, with 8 positions matching TRBD2. The CDR3 spans 14 residues. CDR1 MDHEN and CDR2 SYDVKM come from the germline V gene. The junction had 5 bases not matched to a gene; V was cut back by 2 bases and J by 8 bases. The DNA of the CDR3 is TGTGCCAGCAGTTTAGCGGGAGGCCCTGATGAGCAGTTCTTC. Amino acids: CASSLAGGPDEQFF.

The chain is built from TRBV11-3 and TRBJ2-7; 7 nucleotides agree with TRBD1. The trim removed 5 bases at V and 0 bases at J, leaving 4 bases unmatched. This CDR3 has 14 amino acids. Germline assignment: CDR1 SGHNT and CDR2 YENEEA. CDR3 in DNA: TGTGCCAGCAGCCCACAGGGGACCTCCTACGAGCAGTACTTC. This codes for CASSPQGTSYEQYF.

The chain combines TRBV2 with TRBJ2-5; 12 bases align to TRBD2. V shed 3 bases, J shed 3 bases, and the junction held 5 bases outside the gene matches. Germline values: CDR1 SNHLY, CDR2 FYNNEI. The CDR3 contains 16 residues. This CDR3 is CASSDWTSGMEETQYF. CDR3 nucleotides: TGTGCCAGCAGTGACTGGACTAGCGGGATGGAAGAGACCCAGTACTTC.

V and J are TRBV5-1 and TRBJ2-1, with TRBD2 as a possible D gene (6 bases). CDR1 and CDR2 (germline): SGHRS, YFSETQ. The CDR3 contains 15 residues. Between the trimmed V and J ends, which lost 1 base and 8 bases, there was a span of 16 bases. CDR3 DNA: TGCGCCAGCAGCTTGCTCATCGGCGGGAAGGATGAGCAGTTCTTC. This encodes CASSLLIGGKDEQFF.

The genes are TRBV5-6 and TRBJ2-3; D not resolved. Trimming removed 2 bases at V and 7 bases at J, with 14 bases between. Germline CDR1 and CDR2: SGHDT and YYEEEE. The CDR3 is 14 residues long. Here the CDR3 reads CASSLNYPAYTQYF. The CDR3 region has the DNA TGTGCCAGCAGCTTAAACTACCCCGCTTATACGCAGTATTTT.

The chain is built from TRBV5-1 and TRBJ2-1, with 11 bases aligning to TRBD2. The CDR3 sequence is 16 residues long. The J segment lost 6 bases and the V segment lost 0 bases, leaving 5 bases of the junction unmatched. Germline V CDR1 and CDR2: SGHRS, YFSETQ. CDR3 region: CASSLAPGTSGNEQFF. The CDR3 DNA is TGCGCCAGCAGCTTGGCCCCCGGGACTAGCGGCAATGAGCAGTTCTTC.